These 12 T cell receptor beta chains share one sample of origin, sequenced in a study of blood T cell repertoires in COVID-19. Using immunoSEQ multiplex PCR, the repertoire was profiled, and TCRdb retains in-frame clones only, with some absent. The table lists around 100,000 clones, roughly 82% of them singletons. Sequenced input: peripheral blood. Receptor source: a man aged 55 to 70 with acute or convalescent COVID-19.

CDR3 sequence: CATSDAGSSNQPQHF. The CDR3 nucleotides are TGTGCCACCAGTGATGCAGGGTCTAGCAATCAGCCCCAGCATTTT. This chain joins TRBV24-1 and TRBJ1-5, with D perhaps matching TRBD1 (5 bases). The CDR3 runs to 15 residues. Per the germline V gene, CDR1 is KGHDR and CDR2 is SFDVKD. V shed 3 bases and J shed 0 bases, with 8 bases lying between them.

V usage is TRBV7-2 and J usage is TRBJ2-3, with TRBD2 matching over 13 bases. V lost 5 bases to trimming and J lost 3 bases; unmatched junction nucleotides: 8. The CDR3 has 17 residues. CDR1 is SGHTA, CDR2 FQGNSA, per germline. In DNA, the CDR3 is TGTGCCAGCAGCCTCGGACTAGCGGGAGTGCAGACAGATACGCAGTATTTT. Protein: CASSLGLAGVQTDTQYF.

In this sample, this clone turned up a few times. This chain connects TRBV7-6 to TRBJ2-1; a weak D match, TRBD2 (6 bases). Trimming took off 2 bases at V and 5 bases at J, with 13 bases between the two ends. The CDR3 consists of 15 residues. CDR1 and CDR2 (germline): SGHVS, FNYEAQ. The CDR3 DNA follows: TGTGCCAGCAGCTTATATGGGACTCAACACAATGAGCAGTTCTTC. It is translated as CASSLYGTQHNEQFF.

The chain uses TRBV28 and TRBJ2-1; TRBD1 agrees at 8 bases. Per the germline V gene, CDR1 is MDHEN and CDR2 is SYDVKM. V lost 6 bases and J lost 3; bases outside the gene matches: 13. The CDR3 has 17 amino acids. This CDR3 reads CASRPPSGTGLYNEQFF. The CDR3 bases are TGTGCCAGCAGACCACCTTCCGGGACAGGACTCTACAATGAGCAGTTCTTC. The full variable domain, in which reference TRBV28 and TRBJ2-1 provide the parts outside the CDR3, is DVKVTQSSRYLVKRTGEKVFLECVQDMDHENMFWYRQDPGLGLRLIYFSYDVKMKEKGDIPEGYSVSREKKERFSLILESASTNQTSMYLCASRPPSGTGLYNEQFFGPGTRLTVL.

The rearrangement joins TRBV6-1 to TRBJ1-5; TRBD1 agrees at 7 bases. CDR3 size: 14 residues. The germline V gene has CDR1 MNHNS and CDR2 SASEGT. Trimming at V came to 3 bases and at J to 7 bases, leaving 6 bases not matched to a gene. The CDR3 protein is CASSEDIGGQPQHF. Written as DNA, the CDR3 is TGTGCCAGCAGTGAGGACATAGGGGGCCAGCCCCAGCATTTT.

The V and J genes are TRBV18 and TRBJ2-7; TRBD2 matches 10 bases. The CDR3 is 14 residues long. The J segment lost 3 bases and the V segment lost 3 bases, leaving 2 bases of the junction unmatched. The germline gives CDR1 KGHSH, CDR2 LQKENI. The CDR3, as DNA: TGTGCCAGCTCACCGGGACTAGCGAACTACGAGCAGTACTTC. It yields the protein CASSPGLANYEQYF.

The chain carries TRBV6-6 and TRBJ2-1; D is perhaps TRBD2 (5 bases). This CDR3 contains 16 residues. Germline V gives CDR1 MNHNY, CDR2 SVGAGI (reference sequence). Trimming pared 7 bases from V and 0 bases from J, leaving 16 bases between. CDR3 sequence (DNA): TGTGCCAGCAAATTGTTTAGCGCTAGCTCCTACAATGAGCAGTTCTTC. It yields the protein CASKLFSASSYNEQFF.

The chain carries TRBV6-5 and TRBJ2-7; 7 bases are a match to TRBD1. The germline V gene encodes CDR1 MNHEY and CDR2 SVGAGI. There are 15 residues in the CDR3. V was clipped by 8 bases and J by 4 bases; unmatched bases: 14. The CDR3 DNA sequence: TGTGCCAGCTTTTCCCTGGACAGGTCCCCTTACGAGCAGTACTTC. Protein sequence: CASFSLDRSPYEQYF.

The V gene is TRBV27, the J gene TRBJ2-4; no definite D call. The germline V and J ends were trimmed by 6 bases and 3 bases, with 15 bases remaining between them. In germline, CDR1 is MNHEY, CDR2 SMNVEV (reference sequence). The CDR3 covers 15 residues. The CDR3 DNA reads as TGTGCCAGCAGCGACGGCGGAATCCGCAAAAACATTCAGTACTTC. Amino acid sequence: CASSDGGIRKNIQYF.

This rearrangement joins TRBV19 to TRBJ2-7, with 10 nucleotides matching TRBD2. J gave up 4 bases and V 6 bases, and 9 bases lay outside the gene matches. The CDR3 consists of 15 residues. Per the germline V gene, CDR1 is LNHDA and CDR2 is SQIVND (reference sequence). The CDR3 is CASRHSAGGTYEQYF. Written as DNA, the CDR3 is TGTGCCAGTAGACACTCAGCGGGAGGGACGTACGAGCAGTACTTC.

This clone showed up just a few times. The CDR3 coding sequence is TGTGCCAGCACCCCGCGGGGGGGCGCAGGGATGAACACTGAAGCTTTCTTT. Residues: CASTPRGGAGMNTEAFF. The chain links TRBV5-5 to TRBJ1-1, with D possibly TRBD1 on 6 matching bases. The CDR3 extends over 17 amino acids. V shed 6 bases and J shed 0 bases, with 21 bases lying between them. Germline assignment: CDR1 SGHKS and CDR2 YYEKEE (reference sequence). The full variable domain, in which reference TRBV5-5 and TRBJ1-1 provide the parts outside the CDR3, is DAGVTQSPTHLIKTRGQQVTLRCSPISGHKSVSWYQQVLGQGPQFIFQYYEKEERGRGNFPDRFSARQFPNYSSELNVNALLLGDSALYLCASTPRGGAGMNTEAFFGQGTRLTVV.

The rearrangement links TRBV24-1 to TRBJ2-3; TRBD2 matches at 7 bases. The CDR3 is 15 residues long. Trimming removed 3 bases from V and 2 bases from J; junction bases left unmatched: 4. CDR1 and CDR2 (germline): KGHDR, SFDVKD. CDR3 loop: CATSDNRDYTDTQYF. The DNA of the CDR3 is TGTGCCACCAGTGATAACCGGGACTACACAGATACGCAGTATTTT.